The rows below give T cell receptor beta chains drawn from one sample of a study of cytomegalovirus exposure and HLA in healthy donors. TCRdb's copy holds only in-frame clones and misses some; the assay was immunoSEQ multiplex PCR. This table holds tens of thousands of clones, around 93% found once. Input material: PBMCs. The source of these receptors is a man younger than 30 in good health and CMV-seronegative. The CDR3 runs from the conserved cysteine through the conserved F or W. A D gene is named only where the DNA matches it firmly. The size field is filled for only some rows; it gives once, few, many or a size class.

TRBV18	.	TRBJ1-1	.	TGTGCCAGCTCCTCCCATCGCCTCGGGGGGTCTTACACTGAAGCTTTCTTT	CASSSHRLGGSYTEAFF
TRBV30	.	TRBJ2-5	.	TGTGCCTGGACCCCCACCTTTCGGGGAGAAGAGACCCAGTACTTC	CAWTPTFRGEETQYF
TRBV19	TRBD2	TRBJ2-1	.	TGTGCCAGTAGTACCCACGCCGGGACTAGCGGGAGGTCGCAGTACAATGAGCAGTTCTTC	CASSTHAGTSGRSQYNEQFF
TRBV28	.	TRBJ2-1	.	TGTGCCAGCACCCCAGGGGGGCCCTACAATGAGCAGTTCTTC	CASTPGGPYNEQFF
TRBV7-9	.	TRBJ2-5	.	TGTGCCAGCAGCTTAGCGGTAGCACAAGAGACCCAGTACTTC	CASSLAVAQETQYF
TRBV7-2	TRBD2	TRBJ2-1	.	TGTGCCAGCAAACCGATCTCACGTGCGAGCGGGAGGTACAATGAGCAGTTCTTC	CASKPISRASGRYNEQFF
TRBV11-3	TRBD1	TRBJ1-2	.	TGTGCCAGCAGCCGACAGGGGTTCGATGGCTACACCTTC	CASSRQGFDGYTF
TRBV27	TRBD2	TRBJ2-6	.	TGTGCCAGCAGAAAGCGGGGGAGCTCTGGGGCCAACGTCCTGACTTTC	CASRKRGSSGANVLTF
TRBV14	.	TRBJ2-3	.	TGTGCCAGCAGCTCCCGACTCACAGATACGCAGTATTTT	CASSSRLTDTQYF
TRBV28	.	TRBJ2-1	once	TGTGCCAGCAGTTTTAGGCAGGCCAAAGGAAACAATGAGCAGTTCTTC	CASSFRQAKGNNEQFF
TRBV28	TRBD1	TRBJ2-7	.	TGTGCCAGCAGTTTCCCCCCTCGGACAGGCTCCTACGAGCAGTACTTC	CASSFPPRTGSYEQYF
TRBV19	TRBD1	TRBJ2-1	.	TGTGCCAGTAGTACGCCGACAGGGGGTCTCAATGAGCAGTTCTTC	CASSTPTGGLNEQFF
TRBV29-1	.	TRBJ1-2	.	TGCAGCGTTTCGGGGAGCTATGGCTACACCTTC	CSVSGSYGYTF
TRBV27	.	TRBJ1-1	.	TGTGCCAGCAGTCCCCCCGGGAGGCCCACTGAAGCTTTCTTT	CASSPPGRPTEAFF
TRBV11-2	TRBD1	TRBJ2-7	.	TGTGCCAGCACCCCCCGGGGGACAGGGGCCTACGAGCAGTACTTC	CASTPRGTGAYEQYF